This T cell receptor beta chain appears in the sequencing data of a study of shared clonotypes between healthy human individuals. Study-wide background: Donor composition was two women and a few men, aged 18 to 49.

Cells designated naive CD8 were CD45RO-negative and were positively selected for CCR7, with terminally differentiated effector memory CD45RA+ cells excluded. Replicate PCRs run on sorted subsets employed 200 to 250 ng DNA, 30,000 to 35,000 T cell genomes. Clones were read by immunoSEQ multiplex PCR, and TCRdb kept only the in-frame ones, dropping some. The top ten clones hold 0.85% to 1.2% of a sample with 2 million or so clones, about 95% of them seen once. On this clone: The antigen is undetermined.

General observations from the study: Naive CD4 clonotype sharing across a few donors was 5% to 6%.

Specimen: naive CD8+ T cells sorted from blood. The TCR originated in a man younger than 35 in good health.

The CDR3 spells CASSLEPSPSTDTQYF. In nucleotides, the CDR3 is TGTGCCAGCAGCTTAGAGCCAAGCCCTAGCACAGATACGCAGTATTTT. The chain joins TRBV7-9 to TRBJ2-3; D gene unclear. This CDR3 spans 16 amino acids. The V gene's germline CDR1 is SEHNR and CDR2 FQNEAQ (reference sequence). V gave up 1 base and J gave up 0 bases, with 11 bases separating them.